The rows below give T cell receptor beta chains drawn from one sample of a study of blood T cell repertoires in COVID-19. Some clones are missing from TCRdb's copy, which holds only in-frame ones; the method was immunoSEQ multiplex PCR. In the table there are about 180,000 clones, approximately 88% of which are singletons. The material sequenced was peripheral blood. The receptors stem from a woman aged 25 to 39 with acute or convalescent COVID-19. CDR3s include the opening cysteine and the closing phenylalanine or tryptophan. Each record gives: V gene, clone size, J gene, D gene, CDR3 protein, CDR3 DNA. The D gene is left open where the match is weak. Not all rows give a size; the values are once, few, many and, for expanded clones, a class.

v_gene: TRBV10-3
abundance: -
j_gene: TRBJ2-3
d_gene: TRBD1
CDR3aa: CAISDSDRGLRDTQYF
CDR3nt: TGTGCCATCAGTGATTCGGACAGGGGGCTTAGGGATACGCAGTATTTT

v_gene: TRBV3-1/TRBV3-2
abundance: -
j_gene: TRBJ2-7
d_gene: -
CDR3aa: CASSQAGGEQYF
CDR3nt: TGTGCCAGCAGCCAAGCTGGAGGTGAGCAGTACTTC

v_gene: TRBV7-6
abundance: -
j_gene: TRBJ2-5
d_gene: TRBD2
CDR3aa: CASSLATGGRDPQYF
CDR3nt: TGTGCCAGCAGCTTAGCTACAGGCGGGAGGGATCCCCAGTACTTC

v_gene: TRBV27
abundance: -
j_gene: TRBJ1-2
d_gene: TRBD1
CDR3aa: CASLGQGGDGYTF
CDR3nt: TGTGCCAGCCTCGGACAGGGAGGAGATGGCTACACCTTC

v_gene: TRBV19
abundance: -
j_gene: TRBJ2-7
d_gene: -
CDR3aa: CASSMRGTHREQYF
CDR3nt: TGTGCCAGTAGTATGAGGGGGACACATCGAGAGCAGTACTTC

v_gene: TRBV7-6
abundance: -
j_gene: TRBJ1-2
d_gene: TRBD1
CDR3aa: CASSPGTANYGYTF
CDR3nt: TGTGCCAGCAGCCCCGGGACAGCGAACTATGGCTACACCTTC

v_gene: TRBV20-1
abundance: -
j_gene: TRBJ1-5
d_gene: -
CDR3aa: CSARSDQPQHF
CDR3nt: TGCAGTGCTCGTTCAGATCAGCCCCAGCATTTT

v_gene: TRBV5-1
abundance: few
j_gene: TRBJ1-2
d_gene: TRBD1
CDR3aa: CASSGQGGIYGYTF
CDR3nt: TGCGCCAGCAGCGGACAGGGAGGAATCTATGGCTACACCTTC

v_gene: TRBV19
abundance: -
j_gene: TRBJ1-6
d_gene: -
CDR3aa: CASTDSSYNSPLHF
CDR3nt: TGTGCCAGTACGGACAGCTCCTATAATTCACCCCTCCACTTT

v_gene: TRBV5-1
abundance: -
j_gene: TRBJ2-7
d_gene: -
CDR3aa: CASSLGLEQYF
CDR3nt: TGCGCCAGCAGCCTGGGGCTCGAGCAGTACTTC

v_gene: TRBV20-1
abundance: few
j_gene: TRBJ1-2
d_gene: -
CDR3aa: CSGTNYGYTF
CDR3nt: TGCAGTGGCACAAACTATGGCTACACCTTC

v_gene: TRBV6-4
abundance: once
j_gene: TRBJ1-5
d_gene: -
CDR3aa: CASSPWVEQPQHF
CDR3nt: TGTGCCAGCAGCCCCTGGGTGGAGCAGCCCCAGCATTTT

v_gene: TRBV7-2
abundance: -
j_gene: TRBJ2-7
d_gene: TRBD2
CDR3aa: CASSPGLAGGYEQYF
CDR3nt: TGTGCCAGCAGCCCGGGACTAGCGGGAGGGTACGAGCAGTACTTC

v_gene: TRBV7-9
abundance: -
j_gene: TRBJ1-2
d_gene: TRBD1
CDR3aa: CASSSTGDGYTF
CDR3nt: TGTGCCAGCAGCTCTACAGGGGATGGCTACACCTTC